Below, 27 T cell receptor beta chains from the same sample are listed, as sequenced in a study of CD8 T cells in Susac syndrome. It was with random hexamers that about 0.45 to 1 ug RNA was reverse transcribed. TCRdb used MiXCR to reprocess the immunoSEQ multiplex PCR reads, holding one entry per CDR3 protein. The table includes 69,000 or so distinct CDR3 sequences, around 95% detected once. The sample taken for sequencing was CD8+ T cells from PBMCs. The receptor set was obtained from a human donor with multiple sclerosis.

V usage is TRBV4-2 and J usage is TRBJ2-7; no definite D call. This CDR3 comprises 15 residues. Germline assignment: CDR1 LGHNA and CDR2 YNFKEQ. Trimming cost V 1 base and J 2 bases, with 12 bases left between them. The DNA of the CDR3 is TGTGCCAGCAGCCAAGGCTCTAGTCCCGCCTACGAGCAGTACTTC. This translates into CASSQGSSPAYEQYF.

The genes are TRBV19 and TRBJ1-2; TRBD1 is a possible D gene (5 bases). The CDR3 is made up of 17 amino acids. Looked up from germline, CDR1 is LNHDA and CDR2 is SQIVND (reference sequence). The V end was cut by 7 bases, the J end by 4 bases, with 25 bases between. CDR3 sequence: CASTETPYEGDGYGYTF. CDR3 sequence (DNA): TGTGCCAGTACCGAGACCCCCTATGAAGGGGATGGCTATGGCTACACCTTC. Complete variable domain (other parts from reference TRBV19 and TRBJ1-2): DGGITQSPKYLFRKEGQNVTLSCEQNLNHDAMYWYRQDPGQGLRLIYYSQIVNDFQKGDIAEGYSVSREKKESFPLTVTSAQKNPTAFYLCASTETPYEGDGYGYTFGSGTRLTVV.

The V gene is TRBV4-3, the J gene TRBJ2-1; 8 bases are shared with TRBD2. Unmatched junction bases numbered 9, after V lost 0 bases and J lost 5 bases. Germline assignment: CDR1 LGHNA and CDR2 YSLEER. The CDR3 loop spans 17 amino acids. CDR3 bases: TGCGCCAGCAGCCAAGATTTTACTAGCGGATGGAACAATGAGCAGTTCTTC. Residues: CASSQDFTSGWNNEQFF.

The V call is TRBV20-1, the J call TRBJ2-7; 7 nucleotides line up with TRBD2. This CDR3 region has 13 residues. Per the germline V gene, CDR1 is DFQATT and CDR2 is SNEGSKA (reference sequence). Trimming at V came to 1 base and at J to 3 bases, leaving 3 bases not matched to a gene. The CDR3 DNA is TGCAGTGCTAGAGGGGGGAGGGACTACGAGCAGTACTTC. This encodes CSARGGRDYEQYF.

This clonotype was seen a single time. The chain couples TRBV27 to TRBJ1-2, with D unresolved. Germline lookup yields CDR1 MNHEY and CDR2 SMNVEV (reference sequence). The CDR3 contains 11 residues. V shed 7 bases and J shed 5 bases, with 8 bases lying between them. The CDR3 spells CASNDGYGYTF. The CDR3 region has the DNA TGTGCCAGCAACGACGGATATGGCTACACCTTC.

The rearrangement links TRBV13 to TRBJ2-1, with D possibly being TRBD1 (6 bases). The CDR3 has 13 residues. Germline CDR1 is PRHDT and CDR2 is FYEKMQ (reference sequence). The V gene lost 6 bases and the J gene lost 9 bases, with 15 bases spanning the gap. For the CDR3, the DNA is TGTGCCAGCAGTCGACCCCTAGGGGGTGAGCAGTTCTTC. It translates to CASSRPLGGEQFF.

CDR3 in amino acids: CASSQPSGGDFKNIQYF. In DNA, the CDR3 is TGCGCCAGCAGCCAACCCAGTGGGGGGGATTTTAAAAACATTCAGTACTTC. This chain uses TRBV4-1 with TRBJ2-4; TRBD2 matches at 7 bases. The CDR3 runs 17 residues. Germline V gene sequence: CDR1 MGHRA, CDR2 YSYEKL. V lost 2 bases to trimming and J lost 4 bases; unmatched junction nucleotides: 11.

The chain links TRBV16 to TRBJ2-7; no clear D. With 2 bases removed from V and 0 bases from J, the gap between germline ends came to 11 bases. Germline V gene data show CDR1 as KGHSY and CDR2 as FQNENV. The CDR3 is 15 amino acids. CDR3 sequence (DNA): TGTGCCAGCAGCCAACCCGGGCTTAGCTCCTACGAGCAGTACTTC. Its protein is CASSQPGLSSYEQYF.

For the CDR3, the DNA is TGCAGTGCTAGAGGTGGACTAGCGGGAGTAAACGGTGAGCAGTTCTTC. This gives the protein CSARGGLAGVNGEQFF. V gene TRBV20-1 combines with J gene TRBJ2-1; 13 nucleotides agree with TRBD2. The length of the CDR3 is 16 residues. J lost 9 bases, V lost 1 base, and 9 bases had no gene match. The germline V gene encodes CDR1 DFQATT and CDR2 SNEGSKA (reference sequence).

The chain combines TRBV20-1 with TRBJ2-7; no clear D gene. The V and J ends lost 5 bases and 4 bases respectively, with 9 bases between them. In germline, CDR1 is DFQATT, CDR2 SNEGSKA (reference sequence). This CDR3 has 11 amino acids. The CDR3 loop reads CSAGVAYEQYF. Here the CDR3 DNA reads TGCAGTGCTGGAGTGGCTTACGAGCAGTACTTC.

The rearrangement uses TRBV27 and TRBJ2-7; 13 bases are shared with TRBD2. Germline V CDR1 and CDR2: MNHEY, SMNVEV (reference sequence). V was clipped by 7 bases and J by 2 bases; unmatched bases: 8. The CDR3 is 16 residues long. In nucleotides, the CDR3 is TGTGCCAGCAATAATATCGGGACTAGCGGGGCCTACGAGCAGTACTTC. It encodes CASNNIGTSGAYEQYF.

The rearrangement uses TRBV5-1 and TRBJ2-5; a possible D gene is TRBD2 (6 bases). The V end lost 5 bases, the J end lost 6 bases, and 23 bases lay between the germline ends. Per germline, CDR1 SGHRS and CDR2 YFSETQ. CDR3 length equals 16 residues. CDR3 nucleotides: TGCGCCAGCAGTTCTGGTACCGCCGGGACTCCCAAGACCCAGTACTTC. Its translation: CASSSGTAGTPKTQYF. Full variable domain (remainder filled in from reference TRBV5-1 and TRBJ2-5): KAGVTQTPRYLIKTRGQQVTLSCSPISGHRSVSWYQQTPGQGLQFLFEYFSETQRNKGNFPGRFSGRQFSNSRSEMNVSTLELGDSALYLCASSSGTAGTPKTQYFGPGTRLLVL.

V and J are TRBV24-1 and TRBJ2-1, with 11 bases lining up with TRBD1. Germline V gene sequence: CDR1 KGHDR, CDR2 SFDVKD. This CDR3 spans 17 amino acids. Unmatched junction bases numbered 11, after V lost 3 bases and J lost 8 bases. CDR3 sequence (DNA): TGTGCCACCAGTGATAGGAGGCGGACAGGGGGCTTCGATGAGCAGTTCTTC. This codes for CATSDRRRTGGFDEQFF.

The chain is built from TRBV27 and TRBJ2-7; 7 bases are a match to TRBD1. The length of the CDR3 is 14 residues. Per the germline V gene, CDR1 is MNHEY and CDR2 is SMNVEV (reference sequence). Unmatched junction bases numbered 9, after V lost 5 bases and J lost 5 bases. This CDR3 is CASSQGVTENEQYF. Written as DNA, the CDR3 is TGTGCCAGCAGTCAGGGGGTTACGGAAAACGAGCAGTACTTC.

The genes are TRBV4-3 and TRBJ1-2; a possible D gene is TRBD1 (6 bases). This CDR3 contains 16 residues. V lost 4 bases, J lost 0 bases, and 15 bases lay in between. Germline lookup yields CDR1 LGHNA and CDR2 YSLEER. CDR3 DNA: TGCGCCAGCAGCCCAGCGCGGGACATCTCTAACTATGGCTACACCTTC. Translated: CASSPARDISNYGYTF.

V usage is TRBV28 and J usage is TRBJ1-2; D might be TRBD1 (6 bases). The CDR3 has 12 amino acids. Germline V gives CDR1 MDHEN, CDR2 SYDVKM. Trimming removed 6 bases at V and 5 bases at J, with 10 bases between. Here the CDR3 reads CASRRTDYGYTF. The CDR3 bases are TGTGCCAGCAGAAGGACAGATTATGGCTACACCTTC.

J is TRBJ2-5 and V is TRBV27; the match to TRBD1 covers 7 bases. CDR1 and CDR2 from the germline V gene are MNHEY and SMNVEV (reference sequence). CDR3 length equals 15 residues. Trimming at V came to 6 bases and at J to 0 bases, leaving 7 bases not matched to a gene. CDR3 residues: CASRPGTVHQETQYF. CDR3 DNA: TGTGCCAGCAGACCAGGGACAGTACACCAAGAGACCCAGTACTTC.

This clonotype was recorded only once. The CDR3 DNA reads TGTGCCAGCAGTTCGACAGAACGCTACGAGCAGTACTTC. Its protein product is CASSSTERYEQYF. The rearrangement links TRBV28 to TRBJ2-7, with D possibly TRBD1 on 5 matching bases. The CDR3 consists of 13 residues. V was shortened by 4 bases and J by 3 bases, with 10 bases between the two germline ends. CDR1 and CDR2 (germline): MDHEN, SYDVKM.

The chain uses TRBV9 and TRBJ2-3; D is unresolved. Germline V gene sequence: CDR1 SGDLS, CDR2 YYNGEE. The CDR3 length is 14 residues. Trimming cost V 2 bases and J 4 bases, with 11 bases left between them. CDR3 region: CASSVYSAADTQYF. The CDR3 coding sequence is TGTGCCAGCAGCGTGTACTCGGCCGCAGATACGCAGTATTTT.

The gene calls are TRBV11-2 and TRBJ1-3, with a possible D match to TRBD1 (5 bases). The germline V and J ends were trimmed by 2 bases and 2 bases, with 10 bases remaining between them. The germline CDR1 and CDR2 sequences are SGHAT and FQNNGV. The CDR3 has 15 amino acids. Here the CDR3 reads CASSLTPGPGNTIYF. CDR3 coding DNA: TGTGCCAGCAGCTTAACCCCAGGGCCTGGAAACACCATATATTTT.

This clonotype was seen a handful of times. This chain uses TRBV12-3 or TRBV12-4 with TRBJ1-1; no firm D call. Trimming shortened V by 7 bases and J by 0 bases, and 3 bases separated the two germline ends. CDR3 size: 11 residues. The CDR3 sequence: CASNLNTEAFF. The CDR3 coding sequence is TGTGCCAGCAACTTGAACACTGAAGCTTTCTTT.

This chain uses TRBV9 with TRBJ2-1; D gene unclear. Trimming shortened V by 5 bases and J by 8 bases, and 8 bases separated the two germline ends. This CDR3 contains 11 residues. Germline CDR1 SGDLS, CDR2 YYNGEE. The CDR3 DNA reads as TGTGCCAGCAGTTCCTGGGATGAGCAGTTCTTC. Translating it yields CASSSWDEQFF.

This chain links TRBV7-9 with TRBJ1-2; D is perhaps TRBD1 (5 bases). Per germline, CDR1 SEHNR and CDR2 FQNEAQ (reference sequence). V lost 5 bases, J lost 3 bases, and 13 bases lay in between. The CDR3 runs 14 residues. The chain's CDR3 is CASSPAQDDYGYTF. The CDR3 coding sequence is TGTGCCAGCAGCCCAGCACAGGACGACTATGGCTACACCTTC. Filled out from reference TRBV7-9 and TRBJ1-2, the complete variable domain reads DTGVSQNPRHKITKRGQNVTFRCDPISEHNRLYWYRQTLGQGPEFLTYFQNEAQLEKSRLLSDRFSAERPKGSFSTLEIQRTEQGDSAMYLCASSPAQDDYGYTFGSGTRLTVV.

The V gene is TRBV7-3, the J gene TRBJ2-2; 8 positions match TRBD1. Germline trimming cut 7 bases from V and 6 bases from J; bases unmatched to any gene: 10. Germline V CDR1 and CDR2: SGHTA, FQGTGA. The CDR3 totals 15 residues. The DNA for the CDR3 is TGTGCCAGCACCCTCACCCAGGGGGCTGCCGGGGAGCTGTTTTTT. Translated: CASTLTQGAAGELFF. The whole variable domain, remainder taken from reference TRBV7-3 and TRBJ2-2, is GAGVSQTPSNKVTEKGKYVELRCDPISGHTALYWYRQSLGQGPEFLIYFQGTGAADDSGLPNDRFFAVRPEGSVSTLKIQRTERGDSAVYLCASTLTQGAAGELFFGEGSRLTVL.

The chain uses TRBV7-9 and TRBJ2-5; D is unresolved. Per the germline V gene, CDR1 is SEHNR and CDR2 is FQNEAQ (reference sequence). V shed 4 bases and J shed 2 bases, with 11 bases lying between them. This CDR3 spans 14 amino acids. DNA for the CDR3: TGTGCCAGCAGCTCCCGTGACATACAAGAGACCCAGTACTTC. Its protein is CASSSRDIQETQYF.

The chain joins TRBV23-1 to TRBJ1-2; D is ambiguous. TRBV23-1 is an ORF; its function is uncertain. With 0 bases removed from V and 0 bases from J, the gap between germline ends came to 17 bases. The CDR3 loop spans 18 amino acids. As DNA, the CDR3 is TGCGCCAGCAGTCAATCCCGGGGAGGGAAGCCCTCTAACTATGGCTACACCTTC. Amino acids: CASSQSRGGKPSNYGYTF.

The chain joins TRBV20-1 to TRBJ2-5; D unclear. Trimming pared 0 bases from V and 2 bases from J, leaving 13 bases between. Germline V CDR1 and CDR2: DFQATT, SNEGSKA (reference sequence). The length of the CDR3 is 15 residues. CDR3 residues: CSARDPMAVQETQYF. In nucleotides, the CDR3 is TGCAGTGCTAGAGATCCTATGGCAGTTCAAGAGACCCAGTACTTC.